Listed here is a single T cell receptor beta chain. The record originates from a study of blood T cell repertoires in COVID-19. The wider study: The analysed material was cDNA or gDNA that came from T cells, B-cell-depleted T cells, or PBMCs.

Only in-frame clones appear in the TCRdb table, and some are missing; sequencing was by immunoSEQ multiplex PCR. The repertoire includes around 180,000 clones, approximately 90% of them detected once, and about 4.5% sits in the top ten. CDR3 length: 13 amino acids. Trimming left V 2 bases short and J 4 bases short, with 7 bases between. Germline loops: CDR1 SGHAT, CDR2 FQNNGV. This TCR came from a human donor in a cohort sampled during active COVID-19. Sequencing was performed on peripheral blood. This sequence joins TRBV11-2 and TRBJ2-3; D is ambiguous. In nucleotides, the CDR3 is TGTGCCAGCAGCTTAACACCCGCAGATACGCAGTATTTT. Protein sequence: CASSLTPADTQYF.